The 30 T cell receptor beta chains presented below share a single source sample, sequenced in a study of blood T cells in healthy people across ages. PCR was performed a second time for roughly 6 to 12 cycles using a sample-barcoded 5' primer and a J-beta primer mix. TCRdb ran MiXCR on the 5' RACE reads and lists one entry per CDR3 protein. The sample carries some 1,500,000 distinct CDR3 sequences, 35% to 45% recorded once. Material: blood. Receptors originate from a woman younger than 30 in good health.

This clonotype was recorded a few times. This chain joins TRBV18 and TRBJ1-5; D is possibly TRBD1 (6 bases). Trimming left V 3 bases short and J 4 bases short, with 13 bases between. Germline V gives CDR1 KGHSH, CDR2 LQKENI. The CDR3 consists of 15 residues. CDR3 nucleotide sequence: TGTGCCAGCTCACCGGGGGCCAGCGGGAATCAGCCCCAGCATTTT. It yields the protein CASSPGASGNQPQHF.

The rearrangement uses TRBV12-3 or TRBV12-4 and TRBJ2-1; D possibly matches TRBD1 or TRBD2 (6 bases each). CDR3 size: 14 residues. Deletions cut 3 bases from V and 6 bases from J, with 12 bases between. This CDR3 reads CASSFGGQFNEQFF. The CDR3 nucleotides are TGTGCCAGCAGTTTCGGGGGACAATTCAATGAGCAGTTCTTC.

This clonotype turned up a few times. J is TRBJ2-7 and V is TRBV5-6; the D gene is possibly TRBD1 (6 bases). The CDR3 is made up of 15 amino acids. The V end lost 0 bases, the J end lost 11 bases, and 21 bases lay between the germline ends. Germline V gene data show CDR1 as SGHDT and CDR2 as YYEEEE. The DNA for the CDR3 is TGTGCCAGCAGCTTGGTAAGGGGACACCCCCGGAGAGAGTACTTC. Translation: CASSLVRGHPRREYF. The whole variable domain, remainder taken from reference TRBV5-6 and TRBJ2-7, is DAGVTQSPTHLIKTRGQQVTLRCSPKSGHDTVSWYQQALGQGPQFIFQYYEEEERQRGNFPDRFSGHQFPNYSSELNVNALLLGDSALYLCASSLVRGHPRREYFGPGTRLTVT.

The chain has TRBV29-1 and TRBJ2-2, with D perhaps matching TRBD1 (6 bases). CDR3 size: 14 residues. V lost 6 bases to trimming and J lost 4 bases, with 15 bases between them. The germline CDR1 and CDR2 sequences are SQVTM and ANQGSEA. The CDR3: CSVATQGSTGELFF. The CDR3 coding sequence is TGCAGCGTGGCAACTCAGGGGTCCACCGGGGAGCTGTTTTTT.

The rearrangement uses TRBV20-1 and TRBJ2-7; tentative D call: TRBD2 (6 bases). Germline lookup yields CDR1 DFQATT and CDR2 SNEGSKA (reference sequence). Trimming shortened V by 3 bases and J by 4 bases, and 16 bases separated the two germline ends. The CDR3 covers 14 residues. The DNA of the CDR3 is TGCAGTGCTAGTCTGGGGGGAGTTAAATACGAGCAGTACTTC. Encoded protein: CSASLGGVKYEQYF.

This clonotype has only one observation. This chain links TRBV12-3 or TRBV12-4 with TRBJ1-5; D unclear. The CDR3 has 13 residues. V dropped 5 bases and J dropped 5 bases, with 10 bases sitting between them. The CDR3 loop reads CASSVNGDQPQHF. CDR3 sequence (DNA): TGTGCCAGCAGTGTAAACGGGGATCAGCCCCAGCATTTT.

The chain uses TRBV7-9 and TRBJ2-6; perhaps TRBD1 as D (6 bases). The CDR3 covers 15 residues. The germline gives CDR1 SEHNR, CDR2 FQNEAQ (reference sequence). V shed 8 bases and J shed 2 bases, with 13 bases lying between them. The CDR3 region is CASSKGGTGANVLTF. The CDR3 DNA sequence: TGTGCCAGCTCCAAAGGGGGAACTGGGGCCAACGTCCTGACTTTC.

The rearrangement joins TRBV7-9 to TRBJ2-5; TRBD1 matches 7 bases. The length of the CDR3 is 15 residues. V shed 0 bases, J shed 3 bases, and the junction held 4 bases outside the gene matches. CDR1 and CDR2 from the germline V gene are SEHNR and FQNEAQ (reference sequence). In nucleotides, the CDR3 is TGTGCCAGCAGCTTAGCGCAGGGGGTAGAAGAGACCCAGTACTTC. Its protein is CASSLAQGVEETQYF.

The chain uses TRBV4-2 and TRBJ2-1; 11 positions match TRBD2. The DNA end is a closer match to TRBJ2-7, so the J assignment may be wrong. CDR1 is LGHNA and CDR2 is YNFKEQ in the germline V gene. The CDR3 loop spans 17 amino acids. CDR3 bases: TGTGCCAGCAGCCAAATTGAGATAGCGGGAGGGCGGAATGAGCAGTACTTC. Residues: CASSQIEIAGGRNEQYF.

V and J are TRBV2 and TRBJ1-5; D is undetermined. The CDR3 length is 14 residues. Trimming shortened V by 3 bases and J by 4 bases, and 10 bases separated the two germline ends. Germline V gene data show CDR1 as SNHLY and CDR2 as FYNNEI. The CDR3 is CASSESDYNQPQHF. CDR3 coding DNA: TGTGCCAGCAGTGAGTCTGATTATAATCAGCCCCAGCATTTT.

The J gene is TRBJ1-1, the V gene TRBV12-3 or TRBV12-4; D gene ambiguous. The CDR3 is 14 residues long. V was shortened by 6 bases and J by 4 bases, with 15 bases between the two germline ends. CDR3 sequence: CASSAAERLTEAFF. In DNA, the CDR3 is TGTGCCAGCAGCGCCGCCGAGAGACTCACTGAAGCTTTCTTT.

This clonotype was picked up a small number of times. This rearrangement joins TRBV20-1 to TRBJ2-1; D not resolved. The V gene lost 1 base and the J gene lost 1 base, with 17 bases spanning the gap. The germline V gene has CDR1 DFQATT and CDR2 SNEGSKA (reference sequence). The CDR3 extends over 17 amino acids. CDR3 protein: CSARASLKGRSYNEQFF. CDR3 coding DNA: TGCAGTGCTAGAGCCAGCTTAAAGGGTAGATCCTACAATGAGCAGTTCTTC.

V is TRBV27 and J is TRBJ2-3; 10 bases line up with TRBD2. J lost 6 bases, V lost 3 bases, and 12 bases had no gene match. This CDR3 has 17 amino acids. From germline, CDR1 is MNHEY and CDR2 SMNVEV (reference sequence). CDR3 nucleotide sequence: TGTGCCAGCAGTTTCCTGGCAGCGGGAGGGCCATCGGATACGCAGTATTTT. As protein: CASSFLAAGGPSDTQYF.

The chain couples TRBV10-3 to TRBJ1-1; D is perhaps TRBD1 (5 bases). The V gene's germline CDR1 is ENHRY and CDR2 SYGVKD. The CDR3 extends over 14 amino acids. The germline V and J ends were trimmed by 4 bases and 3 bases, with 12 bases remaining between them. The CDR3 nucleotides are TGTGCCATCAGTGGGATGGGCAGGGACACTGAAGCTTTCTTT. Amino acid sequence: CAISGMGRDTEAFF.

This clonotype has more than one count but fewer than ten. The J gene is TRBJ2-1, the V gene TRBV9, with TRBD2 matching over 9 bases. V was pared by 5 bases and J by 0 bases, with 15 bases of the junction left unmatched. CDR3 size: 19 residues. Looked up from germline, CDR1 is SGDLS and CDR2 is YYNGEE. The CDR3 DNA is TGTGCCAGCAGTCTAAAGACCCGGGGACTAGCTGGCTCCTACAATGAGCAGTTCTTC. This sequence encodes CASSLKTRGLAGSYNEQFF. Filled out from reference TRBV9 and TRBJ2-1, the complete variable domain reads DSGVTQTPKHLITATGQRVTLRCSPRSGDLSVYWYQQSLDQGLQFLIQYYNGEERAKGNILERFSAQQFPDLHSELNLSSLELGDSALYFCASSLKTRGLAGSYNEQFFGPGTRLTVL.

The J gene is TRBJ2-5, the V gene TRBV7-9; D possibly corresponds to TRBD1 (6 bases). CDR3 length equals 12 residues. V was shortened by 5 bases and J by 7 bases, with 11 bases between the two germline ends. CDR1 is SEHNR and CDR2 is FQNEAQ in the germline V gene (reference sequence). The CDR3 bases are TGTGCCAGCAGCCAATTGGACAGGACCCAGTACTTC. Its translation: CASSQLDRTQYF.

The chain employs TRBV11-2 and TRBJ2-7, with D hard to call. V was shortened by 1 base and J by 10 bases, with 11 bases between the two germline ends. The CDR3 is made up of 12 amino acids. CDR1 is SGHAT and CDR2 is FQNNGV in the germline V gene. CDR3 protein: CASSLASPTQYF. CDR3 nucleotide sequence: TGTGCCAGCAGCTTAGCCTCCCCCACCCAGTACTTC.

This clonotype was detected many times. This chain joins TRBV4-3 and TRBJ1-6; no reliable D call. The CDR3 is 17 amino acids. The germline V gene has CDR1 LGHNA and CDR2 YSLEER. V was clipped by 0 bases and J by 0 bases, with 9 bases between them. The chain's CDR3 is CASSQDMQSSYNSPLHF. The CDR3 DNA follows: TGCGCCAGCAGCCAAGATATGCAGAGCTCCTATAATTCACCCCTCCACTTT.

This clonotype has only one observation. The chain is built from TRBV4-1 and TRBJ2-7; D ambiguous. Judging by the DNA end, TRBJ2-1 fits better; the J call may be wrong. CDR1 is MGHRA and CDR2 is YSYEKL in the germline V gene. There are 15 residues in the CDR3. The CDR3 loop is CASSQEFLLTYEQFF. The CDR3 DNA follows: TGCGCCAGCAGCCAAGAGTTTTTATTGACCTACGAGCAGTTCTTC.

This chain joins TRBV7-2 and TRBJ1-2; tentative D call: TRBD1 (6 bases). V was clipped by 0 bases and J by 6 bases, with 14 bases between them. The CDR3 covers 15 residues. The germline gives CDR1 SGHTA, CDR2 FQGNSA. CDR3 DNA sequence: TGTGCCAGCAGCTTAGCCCCAGGGGTTATGGATGGCTACACCTTC. Translation gives CASSLAPGVMDGYTF.

This clonotype was recorded once. The V gene is TRBV28, the J gene TRBJ2-5; a possible D gene is TRBD1 (6 bases). Gene TRBJ2-7 matches the end of the DNA better, so the J call may be wrong. CDR3 size: 12 residues. From germline, CDR1 is MDHEN and CDR2 SYDVKM. CDR3 amino acids: CASCFQGSEQYF. The CDR3 DNA reads as TGTGCCAGCTGCTTTCAGGGGAGCGAGCAGTACTTC.

Notes on this clonotype: A single base separates this from a much larger clone, so it may be a read error. J is TRBJ2-7 and V is TRBV7-3; tentatively, D is TRBD1 (5 bases). V was cut by 5 bases and J by 9 bases, with 20 bases left in between. The CDR3 consists of 14 residues. Germline loops: CDR1 SGHTA, CDR2 FQGTGA. In DNA, the CDR3 is TGTGCCAGCAGCCCCGAAAATGGGGCGGCTCGGCAGTACTTC. Translation: CASSPENGAARQYF.

In its sample, this clonotype was seen a few times. The chain links TRBV6-2 or TRBV6-3 to TRBJ1-2; D uncertain. Trimming shortened V by 0 bases and J by 1 base, and 12 bases separated the two germline ends. The V gene's germline CDR1 is MNHEY and CDR2 SVGEGT. This CDR3 contains 16 residues. The DNA of the CDR3 is TGTGCCAGCAGTTACTCGAACACACGCGGTAACTATGGCTACACCTTC. Protein: CASSYSNTRGNYGYTF.

V is TRBV30 and J is TRBJ2-7; D possibly corresponds to TRBD2 (6 bases). The V gene's germline CDR1 is GTSNPN and CDR2 SVGIG (reference sequence). The CDR3 extends over 15 amino acids. V was clipped by 2 bases and J by 7 bases, with 21 bases between them. The CDR3 DNA follows: TGTGCCTGGAGTACCCAGGGACTCTCCTACAATGAGCAGTACTTC. Its translation is CAWSTQGLSYNEQYF.

This rearrangement joins TRBV9 to TRBJ2-1; a weak D match, TRBD2 (7 bases). Trimming pared 3 bases from V and 9 bases from J, leaving 22 bases between. This CDR3 comprises 16 residues. Germline V lookup: CDR1 SGDLS, CDR2 YYNGEE. CDR3: CASSGRVWGGLREQFF. The CDR3 region has the DNA TGTGCCAGCAGCGGGAGGGTCTGGGGGGGGCTTCGTGAGCAGTTCTTC.

This clonotype was picked up a small number of times. The chain couples TRBV6-6 to TRBJ2-7; TRBD2 might be the D (6 bases). Looked up from germline, CDR1 is MNHNY and CDR2 is SVGAGI (reference sequence). V lost 5 bases, J lost 6 bases, and 14 bases lay in between. This CDR3 is built from 13 residues. The CDR3: CASSPGDPLEQYF. The CDR3 nucleotides are TGTGCCAGCAGTCCGGGGGATCCGCTCGAGCAGTACTTC.

This clonotype has ten or more counts. The chain carries TRBV12-3 or TRBV12-4 and TRBJ1-5, with 10 nucleotides matching TRBD1. The V and J ends lost 5 bases and 2 bases, in that order; junction bases with no gene match: 0. This CDR3 contains 14 residues. The CDR3 region has the DNA TGTGCCAGCAGTGGGACAGGGGGCAATCAGCCCCAGCATTTT. Translating it yields CASSGTGGNQPQHF.

CDR3 loop: CASSQRWANEQFF. In DNA, the CDR3 is TGTGCCAGCAGCCAGCGGTGGGCCAATGAGCAGTTCTTC. The chain carries TRBV7-2 and TRBJ2-1, with D possibly TRBD2 on 5 matching bases. Trimming removed 5 bases from V and 6 bases from J, with 11 bases in between. Germline loops: CDR1 SGHTA, CDR2 FQGNSA. The CDR3 has 13 amino acids. Full variable domain (outside the CDR3, taken from reference TRBV7-2 and TRBJ2-1): GAGVSQSPSNKVTEKGKDVELRCDPISGHTALYWYRQSLGQGLEFLIYFQGNSAPDKSGLPSDRFSAERTGGSVSTLTIQRTQQEDSAVYLCASSQRWANEQFFGPGTRLTVL.

This clonotype was found a few times. This CDR3 is CASSSGTSANTGELFF. Here the CDR3 DNA reads TGTGCCAGCAGCTCAGGGACTAGCGCGAACACCGGGGAGCTGTTTTTT. The chain combines TRBV7-9 with TRBJ2-2; TRBD2 aligns across 10 bases. The CDR3 has 16 residues. Trimming took 4 bases from V and 0 from J; bases not matched to a gene: 2. Germline CDR1 SEHNR, CDR2 FQNEAQ (reference sequence). The whole variable domain, remainder taken from reference TRBV7-9 and TRBJ2-2, is DTGVSQNPRHKITKRGQNVTFRCDPISEHNRLYWYRQTLGQGPEFLTYFQNEAQLEKSRLLSDRFSAERPKGSFSTLEIQRTEQGDSAMYLCASSSGTSANTGELFFGEGSRLTVL.

This chain's CDR3 is CASSNVVAGGDNEQFF. CDR3 bases: TGTGCCAGCTCGAACGTGGTAGCGGGGGGGGACAATGAGCAGTTCTTC. The chain uses TRBV2 and TRBJ2-1, with 11 bases identical to TRBD2. Per the germline V gene, CDR1 is SNHLY and CDR2 is FYNNEI. The junction had 11 bases not matched to a gene; V was cut back by 8 bases and J by 5 bases. The CDR3 is 16 residues long.